These T cell receptor beta chains were read from a single sample in a study of T-cell memory formation after mild COVID-19. TCRdb itself ran the 5' RACE reads through MiXCR, one entry per CDR3 protein. Here the sample spans about 390,000 distinct CDR3 sequences, around a sixth being singletons. The sample comprised PBMCs or a T cell subset sorted from them (not recorded which). The origin of the receptors is a young man who had mild COVID-19 (a few samples of this study predate the infection). Cell type and time point are not known. The CDR3 runs from the conserved cysteine through the conserved F or W. The D gene is left open where the match is weak. Clone size is stated in some rows and not others, as once, few, many or a class when expanded.

j_call v_call clone_size d_call cdr3_nt cdr3_aa
TRBJ2-3 TRBV20-1 . TRBD2 TGCAGTGCCGACGGACGGGGGGGCCGGGGAGATACGCAGTATTTT CSADGRGGRGDTQYF
TRBJ1-2 TRBV15 few . TGTGCCACCAGCAGAGATGTTATAGCCCCCTATGGCTACACCTTC CATSRDVIAPYGYTF
TRBJ2-1 TRBV4-3 few . TGCGCCAGCAGCCACCACCCCCCGCGGGGCAGCTCCTACAATGAGCAGTTCTTC CASSHHPPRGSSYNEQFF
TRBJ1-1 TRBV12-3/TRBV12-4 . . TGTGCCAGCACCAAGGGGAGTGCGACAGAGACTGAAGCTTTCTTT CASTKGSATETEAFF
TRBJ1-2 TRBV9 . . TGTGCCAGCAGCGAACAGAACTATGGCTACACCTTC CASSEQNYGYTF
TRBJ2-7 TRBV9 . . TGTGCCAGCAGCGTAGTACATACCTACGAGCAGTACTTC CASSVVHTYEQYF
TRBJ2-7 TRBV19 few . TGTGCCAGTAGTATCCGGGACCGCGCCTACGAGCAGTACTTC CASSIRDRAYEQYF
TRBJ2-2 TRBV11-2 many . TGTGCCAGCAGCTTGATAGCGGCGAACACCGGGGAGCTGTTTTTT CASSLIAANTGELFF
TRBJ2-5 TRBV20-1 . . TGCAGTGCTCCTCAGGGTGCAGAGACCCAGTACTTC CSAPQGAETQYF
TRBJ1-2 TRBV25-1 . TRBD1 TGTGCCAGCAGTGGGGGGGACAGCTCTCCCAGCACCTTC CASSGGDSSPSTF
TRBJ2-5 TRBV6-1 few TRBD1 TGTGCCAGCAGCGTGGGACAGGGAGAGACCCAGTACTTC CASSVGQGETQYF
TRBJ2-7 TRBV5-8 . . TGTGCCAGCAGCAAGAGCATCTACCGGGGGAACGAGCAGTACTTC CASSKSIYRGNEQYF
TRBJ1-4 TRBV20-1 . . TGCAGTGCTAGAGATTGGAGGGCAACTAATGAAAAACTGTTTTTT CSARDWRATNEKLFF
TRBJ1-1 TRBV2 . . TGTGCCAGCAGTGAATCTCTAGGAGCTTTCTTT CASSESLGAFF
TRBJ2-2 TRBV6-5 few TRBD2 TGTGCCACTCGGGGGGGAACCGGGGAGCTGTTTTTT CATRGGTGELFF
TRBJ2-3 TRBV20-1 . . TGCAGTGCTCAGCGATCTAGCACAGATACGCAGTATTTT CSAQRSSTDTQYF
TRBJ1-1 TRBV6-6 few . TGTGCCAGCAGTTACTCGGGGGGGGCGGGTTCCACTGAAGCTTTCTTT CASSYSGGAGSTEAFF
TRBJ2-2 TRBV6-9 few TRBD1 TGTGCCAGCAGTTATGAGGAACAGGGGTTGAGCCACCCCGGGGAGCTGTTTTTT CASSYEEQGLSHPGELFF
TRBJ1-6 TRBV20-1 . . TGCAGTGCTAGAGGCGCGAGAGCCTCGACCCTCCACTTT CSARGARASTLHF
TRBJ2-2 TRBV30 . . TGTGCGGTCCTCGGTTCTTCCGGGGAGCTGTTTTTT CAVLGSSGELFF
TRBJ1-3 TRBV13 . TRBD1 TGTGCCAGCGTCCTTGAGGGACAGCGGACTGGAAACACCATATATTTT CASVLEGQRTGNTIYF
TRBJ2-2 TRBV12-5 . . TGTGCTAGTGGTTTGGTACTCAGGGACACCGGGGAGCTGTTTTTT CASGLVLRDTGELFF
TRBJ1-2 TRBV4-1 many . TGCGCCAGCAGCCAGAAATGGGGGGATGGCTACACCTTC CASSQKWGDGYTF
TRBJ2-1 TRBV7-3 many . TGTGCCAGCAGCTTAACACCCGGGACGCCTAACAATGAGCAGTTCTTC CASSLTPGTPNNEQFF
TRBJ2-7 TRBV7-2 few TRBD2 TGTGCCAGCAGCAGGACTAGCGGGGGGCCCGGCGAGCAGTACTTC CASSRTSGGPGEQYF
TRBJ2-1 TRBV5-1 . TRBD1 TGCGCCAGCAGCTGGGCCCCCGGGGACAGCTCCTACAATGAGCAGTTCTTC CASSWAPGDSSYNEQFF
TRBJ2-3 TRBV7-9 few . TGTGCCAGCACCCAGACCGGTGCAGATACGCAGTATTTT CASTQTGADTQYF
TRBJ1-5 TRBV10-3 few . TGTGCCATCAGAGGAGGGGGCAATCAGCCCCAGCATTTT CAIRGGGNQPQHF
TRBJ1-2 TRBV5-6 few . TGTGCCAGCAGCTTGCATGGGGGCAGATACTATGGCTACACCTTC CASSLHGGRYYGYTF
TRBJ2-2 TRBV24-1 . . TGTGCCACCAGTGCCCATCCCTCGGGGAACACCGGGGAGCTGTTTTTT CATSAHPSGNTGELFF
TRBJ1-1 TRBV7-9 . . TGTGCCAGCAGCTGGGATCGATGGGAGGTTGCTTTCTTT CASSWDRWEVAFF
TRBJ1-1 TRBV20-1 few . TGCAGTGTCCGAGGGGGGCAGTCGAACACTGAAGCTTTCTTT CSVRGGQSNTEAFF
TRBJ2-5 TRBV5-1 . . TGCGCCAGCAGCTTAAAATGGGCCCAAGAGACCCAGTACTTC CASSLKWAQETQYF
TRBJ2-4 TRBV11-2 . . TGTGCCAGCAGCGCAGGTCGGGACGTGCAATACTTC CASSAGRDVQYF
TRBJ2-1 TRBV28 few . TGTGCCAGCAGTTGGCCGGCACCGCGGGGCGACCGCTTTGATGAGCAGTTCTTC CASSWPAPRGDRFDEQFF
TRBJ2-1 TRBV9 . TRBD1 TGTGCCAGCACTCCAGGGTCAGGGGGCCCGAGCTCCTACAATGAGCAGTTCTTC CASTPGSGGPSSYNEQFF
TRBJ2-2 TRBV5-1 many TRBD1 TGCGCCAGCAGCTCGCAGGGGGCGGTAACCGGGGAGCTGTTTTTT CASSSQGAVTGELFF
TRBJ2-5 TRBV7-7 . TRBD1 TGTGCCAGCAGCTCAATAACAGGGGGAAGTACCCAGTACTTC CASSSITGGSTQYF
TRBJ2-7 TRBV7-9 few . TGTGCCAGCAGCAACGCCCTAGGGGGGGACGTCGAGCAGTACTTC CASSNALGGDVEQYF
TRBJ2-3 TRBV4-1 few . TGCGCCAGCAGCCAAGGACGGGATATCACAGATACGCAGTATTTT CASSQGRDITDTQYF
TRBJ2-3 TRBV7-2 . . TGTGCCAGCAGCTTAAATCCGACTACCACAGATACGCAGTATTTT CASSLNPTTTDTQYF
TRBJ2-3 TRBV24-1 . TRBD2 TGTGCCACCAGTGATTCGACTAGCGGGGTTAAAGATACGCAGTATTTT CATSDSTSGVKDTQYF
TRBJ1-2 TRBV5-5 few TRBD1 TGTGCCAGCAGCCCGACAGGGGCCACGTATGGCTACACCTTC CASSPTGATYGYTF
TRBJ2-2 TRBV7-2 few TRBD2 TGTGCCAGCAGCTTTAGCGGGGGGGCCGGCACCGGGGAGCTGTTTTTT CASSFSGGAGTGELFF
TRBJ2-5 TRBV5-1 many . TGCGCCAGCAGCTTTACGGAAGAGACCCAGTACTTC CASSFTEETQYF